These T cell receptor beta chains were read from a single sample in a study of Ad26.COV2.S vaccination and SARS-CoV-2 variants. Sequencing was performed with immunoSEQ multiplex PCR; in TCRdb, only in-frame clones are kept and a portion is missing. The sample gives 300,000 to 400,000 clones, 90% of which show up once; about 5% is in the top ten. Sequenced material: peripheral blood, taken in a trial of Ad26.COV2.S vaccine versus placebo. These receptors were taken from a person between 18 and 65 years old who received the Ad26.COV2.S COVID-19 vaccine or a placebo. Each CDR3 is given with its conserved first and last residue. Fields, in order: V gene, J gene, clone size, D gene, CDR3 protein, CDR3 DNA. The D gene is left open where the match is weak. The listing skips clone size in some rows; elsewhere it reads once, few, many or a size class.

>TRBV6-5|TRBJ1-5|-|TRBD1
CASSTTGGAWQPQHF
TGTGCCAGCAGTACGACAGGGGGCGCCTGGCAGCCCCAGCATTTT
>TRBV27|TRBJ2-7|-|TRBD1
CASSPGTAYEQYF
TGTGCCAGCAGTCCCGGGACAGCCTACGAGCAGTACTTC
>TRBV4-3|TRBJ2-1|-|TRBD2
CASSSRYGLAGVNEQFF
TGCGCCAGCAGCTCAAGATACGGGTTAGCGGGAGTTAATGAGCAGTTCTTC
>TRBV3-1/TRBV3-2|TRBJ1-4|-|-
CASSQFQGATNEKLFF
TGTGCCAGCAGCCAGTTCCAGGGCGCAACTAATGAAAAACTGTTTTTT
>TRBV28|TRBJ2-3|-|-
CASSPTRLVGDTQYF
TGTGCCAGCAGTCCTACCCGACTCGTCGGAGATACGCAGTATTTT
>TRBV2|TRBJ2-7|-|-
CASSEAQGFVYEQYF
TGTGCCAGCAGTGAAGCGCAGGGATTTGTGTACGAGCAGTACTTC
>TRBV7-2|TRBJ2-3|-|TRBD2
CASSWPGLAGADTQYF
TGTGCCAGCAGCTGGCCGGGACTAGCGGGGGCAGATACGCAGTATTTT
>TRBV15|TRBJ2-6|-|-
CATSRDVGANVLTF
TGTGCCACCAGCAGAGACGTTGGGGCCAACGTCCTGACTTTC
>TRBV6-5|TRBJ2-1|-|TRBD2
CAATPGLAGVEEFF
TGTGCCGCCACCCCGGGACTAGCGGGAGTAGAGGAGTTCTTC
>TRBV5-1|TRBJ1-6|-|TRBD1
CASNRGENSPLHF
TGCGCCAGCAACAGGGGAGAAAATTCACCCCTCCACTTT
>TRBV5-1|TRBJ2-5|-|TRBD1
CASSLADRVRRWGETQYF
TGCGCCAGCAGCTTGGCCGACAGGGTGCGACGTTGGGGGGAGACCCAGTACTTC
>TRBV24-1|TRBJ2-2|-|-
CATSEGESGELFF
TGTGCCACCAGTGAAGGGGAATCCGGGGAGCTGTTTTTT
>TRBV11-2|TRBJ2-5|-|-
CASSLDGGGRGETQYF
TGTGCCAGCAGCTTAGATGGTGGCGGGCGAGGAGAGACCCAGTACTTC
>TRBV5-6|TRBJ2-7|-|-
CASSLWGAYYEQYF
TGTGCCAGCAGCTTGTGGGGGGCCTATTACGAGCAGTACTTC
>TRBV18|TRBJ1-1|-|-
CASSPQGGGLEAFF
TGTGCCAGCTCACCACAGGGGGGGGGTCTGGAAGCTTTCTTT
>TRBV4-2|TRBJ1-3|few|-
CASSQESTGSSGNTIYF
TGTGCCAGCAGCCAAGAGTCGACAGGTAGCTCTGGAAACACCATATATTTT
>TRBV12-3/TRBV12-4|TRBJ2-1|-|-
CASTPDRREQFF
TGTGCCAGCACCCCCGACCGGAGGGAGCAGTTCTTC
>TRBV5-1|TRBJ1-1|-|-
CASRTGTTNTEAFF
TGCGCCAGCCGAACCGGGACAACAAACACTGAAGCTTTCTTT
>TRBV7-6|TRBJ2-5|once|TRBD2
CASSLQTSGVRETQYF
TGTGCCAGCAGCCTCCAGACTAGCGGGGTCAGGGAGACCCAGTACTTC
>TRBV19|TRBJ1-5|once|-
CASRRTGPTSNQPQHF
TGTGCCAGTAGACGGACTGGACCGACTTCCAATCAGCCCCAGCATTTT
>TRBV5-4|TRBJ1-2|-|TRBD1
CASSYSQGAGYGYTF
TGTGCCAGCAGCTATTCACAGGGGGCAGGGTATGGCTACACCTTC
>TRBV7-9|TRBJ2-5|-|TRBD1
CASSWTRGQETQYF
TGTGCCAGCAGTTGGACCAGGGGGCAAGAGACCCAGTACTTC
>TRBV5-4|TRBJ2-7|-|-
CASSSGTASEQYF
TGTGCCAGCAGCTCCGGGACGGCCAGCGAGCAGTACTTC
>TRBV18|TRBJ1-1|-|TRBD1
CASSLEQGTTEAFF
TGTGCCAGCTCACTAGAACAGGGGACGACTGAAGCTTTCTTT
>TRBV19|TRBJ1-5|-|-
CASSNQGRASNQPQHF
TGTGCCAGTAGTAATCAGGGCAGGGCGAGCAATCAGCCCCAGCATTTT
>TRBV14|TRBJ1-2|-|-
CASSQDLVTAYGYTF
TGTGCCAGCAGCCAAGATTTGGTGACAGCCTATGGCTACACCTTC
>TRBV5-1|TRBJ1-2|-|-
CASSLAQIYGYTF
TGCGCCAGCAGCTTGGCACAGATATATGGCTACACCTTC
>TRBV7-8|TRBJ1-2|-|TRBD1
CASSHAGTDYGYTF
TGTGCCAGCAGCCATGCCGGGACAGATTATGGCTACACCTTC
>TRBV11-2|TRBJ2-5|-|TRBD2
CASSPGLAGGTSWETQYF
TGTGCCAGCAGCCCAGGACTAGCGGGGGGCACCTCGTGGGAGACCCAGTACTTC
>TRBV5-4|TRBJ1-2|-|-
CASSLGGTNYGYTF
TGTGCCAGCAGCTTGGGAGGTACTAACTATGGCTACACCTTC
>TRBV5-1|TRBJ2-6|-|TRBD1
CASFIGTGYSGANVLTF
TGCGCCAGCTTTATTGGGACAGGTTACTCTGGGGCCAACGTCCTGACTTTC
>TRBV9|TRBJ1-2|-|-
CASSVLRGADYGYTF
TGTGCCAGCAGCGTCCTCCGGGGGGCGGACTATGGCTACACCTTC
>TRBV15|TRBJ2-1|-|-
CATSREGGGTYNEQFF
TGTGCCACCAGCAGAGAGGGCGGGGGCACCTACAATGAGCAGTTCTTC
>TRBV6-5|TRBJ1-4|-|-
CASRPVDSEKLFF
TGTGCCAGCAGACCCGTCGACAGTGAAAAACTGTTTTTT
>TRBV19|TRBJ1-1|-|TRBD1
CASREEGAYTEAFF
TGTGCCAGTAGGGAGGAGGGGGCTTACACTGAAGCTTTCTTT
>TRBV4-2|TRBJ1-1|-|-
CASSPRQSGAFF
TGTGCCAGCAGCCCCCGACAGTCCGGAGCTTTCTTT
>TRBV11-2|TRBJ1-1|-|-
CASSLSTHTNTEAFF
TGTGCCAGCAGCTTAAGTACTCATACGAACACTGAAGCTTTCTTT
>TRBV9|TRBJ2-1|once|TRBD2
CASSVEASGYNEQFF
TGTGCCAGCAGCGTAGAGGCTAGCGGATACAATGAGCAGTTCTTC